A single sample is the source of the 11 T cell receptor beta chains below, sequenced in a study of blood T cell repertoires in COVID-19. TCRdb's copy holds only in-frame clones and misses some; the assay was immunoSEQ multiplex PCR. The data contain 90,000 or so clones, 84% of them singletons. Sequenced sample: peripheral blood. Receptors were obtained from a man aged 60 to 69 with acute or convalescent COVID-19.

The V gene is TRBV3-1 (or the pseudogene TRBV3-2), the J gene TRBJ2-1, with D hard to call. Looked up from germline, CDR1 is LGHDT and CDR2 is YNNKEL (reference sequence). The CDR3 has 13 amino acids. V lost 3 bases, J lost 8 bases, and 11 bases lay in between. CDR3 DNA sequence: TGTGCCAGCAGCCAGGGTTCGGGTTATGAGCAGTTCTTC. It codes for CASSQGSGYEQFF.

The rearrangement joins TRBV5-1 to TRBJ1-2; D is ambiguous. The germline gives CDR1 SGHRS, CDR2 YFSETQ. V lost 0 bases and J lost 8, with 14 bases in between. This CDR3 spans 14 amino acids. CDR3 sequence: CASSLAYGMRGYTF. The CDR3 region has the DNA TGCGCCAGCAGCTTGGCGTACGGGATGCGGGGCTACACCTTC.

V usage is TRBV28 and J usage is TRBJ1-1, with D perhaps matching TRBD1 (5 bases). Germline values: CDR1 MDHEN, CDR2 SYDVKM. The CDR3 loop spans 17 amino acids. V was pared by 6 bases and J by 1 base, with 21 bases between. CDR3 bases: TGTGCCAGCAGCTCCTCTAGTAGGGGCCCGGGGAACACTGAAGCTTTCTTT. It translates to CASSSSSRGPGNTEAFF.

The V gene is TRBV23-1, the J gene TRBJ1-3, with 9 bases aligning to TRBD1. TRBV23-1 is assigned to the ORF class and has an uncertain function. This CDR3 has 17 residues. The ends lost 9 bases at V and 0 bases at J; junction bases unmatched: 12. Here the CDR3 DNA reads TGCGCCAGTAGTACTTCGGGACAGGGTCTCTCTGGAAACACCATATATTTT. This translates into CASSTSGQGLSGNTIYF.

V is TRBV7-9 and J is TRBJ2-5; TRBD1 aligns across 10 bases. The length of the CDR3 is 17 residues. Trimming took 5 bases from V and 2 from J; bases not matched to a gene: 11. CDR1 is SEHNR, CDR2 FQNEAQ, per germline (reference sequence). Here the CDR3 reads CASSLRQGASGQETQYF. CDR3 nucleotide sequence: TGTGCCAGCAGCCTCAGACAGGGGGCATCGGGGCAAGAGACCCAGTACTTC.

The chain couples TRBV6-1 to TRBJ2-7; D perhaps matches TRBD1 (6 bases). Deletions cut 0 bases from V and 6 bases from J, with 12 bases between. This CDR3 has 14 amino acids. The germline V gene has CDR1 MNHNS and CDR2 SASEGT. The CDR3 DNA reads TGTGCCAGCAGTGAAGCACAGGGAAGGGGCGAGCAGTACTTC. Its translation is CASSEAQGRGEQYF.

Only a few counts were recorded for this clone. The rearrangement links TRBV19 to TRBJ1-1; 8 bases fit TRBD1. The germline V gene encodes CDR1 LNHDA and CDR2 SQIVND (reference sequence). The CDR3 has 14 residues. Losses at the gene ends were 5 bases for V and 1 base for J; bases not matched to a gene: 3. DNA for the CDR3: TGTGCCAGTAGTTGGGGACAGGCGAACACTGAAGCTTTCTTT. Protein product: CASSWGQANTEAFF.

The chain couples TRBV18 to TRBJ2-5; the D gene is possibly TRBD2 (5 bases). The CDR3 sequence is 13 residues long. The V gene lost 3 bases and the J gene lost 4 bases, with 9 bases spanning the gap. Germline V CDR1 and CDR2: KGHSH, LQKENI. The DNA of the CDR3 is TGTGCCAGCTCACCTGGACTTGGAGAGACCCAGTACTTC. Its translation is CASSPGLGETQYF.

The chain joins TRBV23-1 to TRBJ2-7; 8 nucleotides align to TRBD1. TRBV23-1 is marked as an open reading frame, function uncertain. The CDR3 totals 16 residues. With 0 bases clipped from V and 4 bases from J, the junction kept 8 bases outside the gene matches. CDR3 DNA sequence: TGCGCCAGCAGTCAATCCGGCCGAAACAGGGGGTACGAGCAGTACGTC. Translated, it gives CASSQSGRNRGYEQYV.

The chain couples TRBV28 to TRBJ1-2, with D perhaps matching TRBD1 (5 bases). V was clipped by 3 bases and J by 0 bases, with 14 bases between them. This CDR3 spans 16 amino acids. CDR1 MDHEN and CDR2 SYDVKM come from the germline V gene. The CDR3 DNA follows: TGTGCCAGCAGTTTTCACGAGGACATAACTAACTATGGCTACACCTTC. It translates to CASSFHEDITNYGYTF.

The genes are TRBV11-2 and TRBJ2-2; possible D gene TRBD2, 6 bases. Trimming shortened V by 5 bases and J by 0 bases, and 16 bases separated the two germline ends. CDR3 size: 17 residues. The germline V gene encodes CDR1 SGHAT and CDR2 FQNNGV. Written as DNA, the CDR3 is TGTGCCAGCAGCCTGCGGGGAGCGGGTACGAACACCGGGGAGCTGTTTTTT. Protein sequence: CASSLRGAGTNTGELFF.